One T cell receptor (beta chain) is described in this entry. From the 5' RACE reads, TCRdb lists one entry per CDR3 protein and no DNA. This table holds approximately 200,000 distinct CDR3 sequences. The data were obtained in a study of monozygotic twins with inflammatory bowel disease. The CDR3 loop spans 13 amino acids. Sequences were obtained from blood. The source of this sequence is a human donor with ulcerative colitis or Crohn's disease, or a healthy co-twin of an affected twin (not recorded which). This chain links TRBV12-3 or TRBV12-4 with TRBJ2-5; TCRdb calls TRBD1, which cannot be checked without DNA. This chain's CDR3 is CASNWGGQETQYF.